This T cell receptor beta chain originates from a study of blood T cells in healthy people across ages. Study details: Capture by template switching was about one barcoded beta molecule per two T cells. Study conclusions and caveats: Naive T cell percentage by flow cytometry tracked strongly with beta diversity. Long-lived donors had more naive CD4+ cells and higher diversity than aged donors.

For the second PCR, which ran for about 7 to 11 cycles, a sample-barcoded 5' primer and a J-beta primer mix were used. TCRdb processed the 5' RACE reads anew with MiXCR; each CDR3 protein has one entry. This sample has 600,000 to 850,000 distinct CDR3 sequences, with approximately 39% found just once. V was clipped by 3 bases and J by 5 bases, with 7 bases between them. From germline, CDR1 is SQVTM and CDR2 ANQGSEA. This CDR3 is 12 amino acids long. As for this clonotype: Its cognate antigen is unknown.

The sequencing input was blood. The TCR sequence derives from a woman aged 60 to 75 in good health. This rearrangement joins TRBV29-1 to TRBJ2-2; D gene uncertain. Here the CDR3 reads CSVELGTGELFF. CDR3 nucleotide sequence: TGCAGCGTTGAGCTAGGGACCGGGGAGCTGTTTTTT.